These 24 T cell receptor beta chains came from one sample sequenced in a study of Ad26.COV2.S vaccination and SARS-CoV-2 variants. Method: immunoSEQ multiplex PCR; TCRdb's copy keeps in-frame clones and lacks some. The table has roughly 700,000 clones, about 90% seen once. Treatment defined: 15 to 20 received Ad26.COV2.S at low or high dose, single or two shots; 5 received placebo; per-sample allocation not given. The samples date from day 63 after the first vaccine or placebo injection. Source: peripheral blood, taken in a trial of Ad26.COV2.S vaccine versus placebo. Receptors were obtained from a person aged 18 to 59 who received the Ad26.COV2.S COVID-19 vaccine or a placebo.

The V gene is TRBV19, the J gene TRBJ1-1; D unclear. V lost 0 bases and J lost 1, with 9 bases in between. This CDR3 has 15 residues. From germline, CDR1 is LNHDA and CDR2 SQIVND (reference sequence). The CDR3 region is CASSIDLPENTEAFF. In nucleotides, the CDR3 is TGTGCCAGTAGTATAGATCTGCCAGAGAACACTGAAGCTTTCTTT.

There are a few counts of this clone. The rearrangement joins TRBV29-1 to TRBJ2-7, with TRBD1 matching over 9 bases. CDR1 and CDR2 from the germline V gene are SQVTM and ANQGSEA. V lost 6 bases, J lost 4 bases, and 7 bases stayed unmatched. The CDR3 is 13 amino acids. CDR3 region: CSVGTGWTYEQYF. CDR3 DNA: TGCAGCGTGGGGACAGGGTGGACTTACGAGCAGTACTTC.

The chain is built from TRBV24-1 and TRBJ2-1, with 10 bases fitting TRBD2. Germline V lookup: CDR1 KGHDR, CDR2 SFDVKD. The CDR3 has 16 amino acids. Trimming cost V 4 bases and J 3 bases; bases outside gene matches: 5. The CDR3 is CATSDKKREGYNEQFF. The DNA for the CDR3 is TGTGCCACCAGTGACAAAAAGCGGGAGGGCTACAATGAGCAGTTCTTC.

DNA for the CDR3: TGCGCCAGCAGCTTGGGACCGAGGGGGGAAGAGACCCAGTACTTC. Encoded protein: CASSLGPRGEETQYF. The rearrangement links TRBV5-1 to TRBJ2-5; D assignment may be TRBD1 or TRBD2 (6 bases each). The germline CDR1 and CDR2 sequences are SGHRS and YFSETQ. There are 15 residues in the CDR3. Between the trimmed V and J ends, which lost 0 bases and 3 bases, there was a span of 12 bases.

This sequence joins TRBV10-2 and TRBJ2-1, with 15 bases matching TRBD2. Losses at the gene ends were 10 bases for V and 10 bases for J; bases not matched to a gene: 11. The CDR3 runs 15 residues. Germline V lookup: CDR1 WSHSY, CDR2 SAAADI. The CDR3 nucleotides are TGCGCCACCCTATGGGGACTAGCGGGAGGCGGCGAGCAGTTCTTC. It codes for CATLWGLAGGGEQFF.

The chain couples TRBV20-1 to TRBJ1-1; maybe TRBD1 (6 bases). V was trimmed by 4 bases and J by 6 bases, leaving 9 bases between them. Looked up from germline, CDR1 is DFQATT and CDR2 is SNEGSKA (reference sequence). The CDR3 length is 11 residues. CDR3 sequence (DNA): TGCAGTGCTACCAGGGGAGCTGAAGCTTTCTTT. As protein: CSATRGAEAFF.

This clone was recorded once. J is TRBJ2-1 and V is TRBV5-1; D is undetermined. Germline assignment: CDR1 SGHRS and CDR2 YFSETQ. V was clipped by 0 bases and J by 10 bases, with 5 bases between them. CDR3 size: 11 residues. The CDR3, as DNA: TGCGCCAGCAGCTTGGAACGAGAGCAGTTCTTC. Protein product: CASSLEREQFF.

CDR3 in amino acids: CASSILGTGGNQPQHF. As DNA, the CDR3 is TGTGCCAGTAGTATTCTGGGGACAGGGGGGAATCAGCCCCAGCATTTT. The chain uses TRBV19 and TRBJ1-5; 11 bases are shared with TRBD1. CDR3 length: 16 residues. The germline CDR1 and CDR2 sequences are LNHDA and SQIVND (reference sequence). The ends lost 3 bases at V and 4 bases at J; junction bases unmatched: 5.

This sequence joins TRBV10-3 and TRBJ2-1; 10 nucleotides agree with TRBD2. Looked up from germline, CDR1 is ENHRY and CDR2 is SYGVKD. Trimming removed 3 bases from V and 1 base from J; junction bases left unmatched: 6. This CDR3 is 17 amino acids long. The CDR3 DNA sequence: TGTGCCATCAGTGAAGCTAGCGGGGGCCCTTCCTACAATGAGCAGTTCTTC. It yields the protein CAISEASGGPSYNEQFF.

This chain joins TRBV29-1 and TRBJ2-3; the match to TRBD2 covers 13 bases. Germline V gene data show CDR1 as SQVTM and CDR2 as ANQGSEA. The trim removed 3 bases at V and 4 bases at J, leaving 7 bases unmatched. This CDR3 has 16 amino acids. CDR3 amino acids: CSVESRLAGGPDTQYF. CDR3 DNA sequence: TGCAGCGTTGAGTCCAGACTAGCGGGAGGCCCAGATACGCAGTATTTT.

The chain has TRBV19 and TRBJ2-5; the D gene could be TRBD1 or TRBD2 (5 bases each). This CDR3 has 13 residues. Trimming removed 3 bases at V and 5 bases at J, with 10 bases between. CDR1 LNHDA and CDR2 SQIVND come from the germline V gene (reference sequence). The CDR3 sequence is CASSIGTRETQYF. CDR3 in DNA: TGTGCCAGTAGTATTGGGACCAGGGAGACCCAGTACTTC.

This chain joins TRBV9 and TRBJ1-4; 7 bases map to TRBD1. V lost 4 bases to trimming and J lost 7 bases; unmatched junction nucleotides: 10. The germline V gene encodes CDR1 SGDLS and CDR2 YYNGEE. The CDR3 is made up of 15 amino acids. CDR3 residues: CASSPSGGDSEKLFF. The CDR3 DNA reads TGTGCCAGCAGCCCATCAGGGGGGGACAGTGAAAAACTGTTTTTT.

In the case of this clone: One end of the junction fails to match germline, which may point to a read error. This sample includes further DNA sequences coding for the same CDR3. The chain joins TRBV6-5 to TRBJ1-1; D is undetermined. The CDR3 is 13 residues long. Germline V gives CDR1 MNHEY, CDR2 SVGAGI. The CDR3 nucleotides read TGTGCCAGCAGTTACTCCCGGAACACCGAAGCTTTCTTT. Amino acid sequence: CASSYSRNTEAFF.

Only one count was recorded for this clone. This CDR3 reads CASSLAAGLAAEQFF. DNA of the CDR3: TGTGCCAGCAGCTTAGCCGCGGGACTAGCGGCCGAGCAGTTCTTC. The chain employs TRBV7-9 and TRBJ2-1; 11 nucleotides agree with TRBD2. J was trimmed by 10 bases and V by 0 bases; bases with no gene match: 5. Germline V gene data show CDR1 as SEHNR and CDR2 as FQNEAQ (reference sequence). The CDR3 runs to 15 residues.

This clone has just a few counts. The chain employs TRBV4-3 and TRBJ1-2; D gene uncertain. This CDR3 contains 12 residues. Trimming left V 0 bases short and J 4 bases short, with 3 bases between. The germline CDR1 and CDR2 sequences are LGHNA and YSLEER. The chain's CDR3 is CASSQDSYGYTF. The CDR3 DNA follows: TGCGCCAGCAGCCAAGACAGCTATGGCTACACCTTC.

The gene calls are TRBV29-1 and TRBJ2-7; D uncertain. Trimming shortened V by 6 bases and J by 3 bases, and 9 bases separated the two germline ends. CDR3 length: 11 amino acids. CDR1 and CDR2 (germline): SQVTM, ANQGSEA. CDR3 in amino acids: CSVTFGYEQYF. The CDR3 DNA reads TGCAGCGTGACATTTGGCTACGAGCAGTACTTC.

The J gene is TRBJ2-5, the V gene TRBV30; D is unresolved. Looked up from germline, CDR1 is GTSNPN and CDR2 is SVGIG (reference sequence). This CDR3 is built from 12 residues. V was trimmed by 0 bases and J by 4 bases, leaving 6 bases between them. The CDR3 spells CAWSVIRETQYF. The CDR3 DNA sequence: TGTGCCTGGAGTGTAATTCGAGAGACCCAGTACTTC.

The chain combines TRBV5-1 with TRBJ2-7; 10 bases are shared with TRBD2. Germline CDR1 reads SGHRS; CDR2 reads YFSETQ. CDR3 length: 15 amino acids. The V and J ends lost 3 bases and 3 bases, in that order; junction bases with no gene match: 6. The CDR3 sequence: CASSWTSGGNYEQYF. The CDR3 nucleotides are TGCGCCAGCAGCTGGACTAGCGGAGGAAACTACGAGCAGTACTTC. The full variable domain, in which reference TRBV5-1 and TRBJ2-7 provide the parts outside the CDR3, is KAGVTQTPRYLIKTRGQQVTLSCSPISGHRSVSWYQQTPGQGLQFLFEYFSETQRNKGNFPGRFSGRQFSNSRSEMNVSTLELGDSALYLCASSWTSGGNYEQYFGPGTRLTVT.

This chain connects TRBV30 to TRBJ1-4; D is unclear. The length of the CDR3 is 13 residues. Germline values: CDR1 GTSNPN, CDR2 SVGIG (reference sequence). The ends were cut back, 2 bases at V and 5 bases at J, with 9 bases in the middle. CDR3 in amino acids: CAWSLGINEKLFF. CDR3 in DNA: TGTGCCTGGAGTTTGGGAATCAATGAAAAACTGTTTTTT.

This clone was counted once. The rearrangement uses TRBV5-8 and TRBJ2-3; TRBD2 matches at 11 bases. V shed 3 bases and J 3 bases; nucleotides not matched to a gene: 12. The CDR3 consists of 18 residues. Germline V gene data show CDR1 as SGHTS and CDR2 as YDEGEE. The CDR3 is CASSWGQTSGIWTDTQYF. The CDR3 DNA follows: TGTGCCAGCAGCTGGGGCCAGACTAGCGGGATTTGGACAGATACGCAGTATTTT.

The chain joins TRBV9 to TRBJ2-7, with a tentative D call TRBD2 (6 bases). CDR1 is SGDLS and CDR2 is YYNGEE in the germline V gene. CDR3 size: 15 residues. V gave up 1 base and J gave up 1 base, with 12 bases separating them. The CDR3 reads CASSVSVAGSYEQYF. DNA of the CDR3: TGTGCCAGCAGCGTATCCGTGGCGGGATCCTACGAGCAGTACTTC.

The table lists this clone with a few counts. V usage is TRBV7-9 and J usage is TRBJ1-6; D is perhaps TRBD1 (6 bases). The CDR3 covers 16 residues. Germline V gene data show CDR1 as SEHNR and CDR2 as FQNEAQ (reference sequence). The V end lost 6 bases, the J end lost 0 bases, and 12 bases lay between the germline ends. CDR3 sequence: CASRSDRSSYNSPLHF. Written as DNA, the CDR3 is TGTGCCAGCAGATCAGACAGGAGCTCCTATAATTCACCCCTCCACTTT. The full variable domain, in which reference TRBV7-9 and TRBJ1-6 provide the parts outside the CDR3, is DTGVSQNPRHKITKRGQNVTFRCDPISEHNRLYWYRQTLGQGPEFLTYFQNEAQLEKSRLLSDRFSAERPKGSFSTLEIQRTEQGDSAMYLCASRSDRSSYNSPLHFGNGTRLTVT.

The genes are TRBV5-5 and TRBJ2-2; the D is unclear. Per the germline V gene, CDR1 is SGHKS and CDR2 is YYEKEE (reference sequence). The CDR3 consists of 15 residues. V lost 1 base, J lost 4 bases, and 11 bases lay in between. As DNA, the CDR3 is TGTGCCAGCAGCTTGAACAGAGTAAGCACCGGGGAGCTGTTTTTT. Its protein product is CASSLNRVSTGELFF.

The chain joins TRBV27 to TRBJ2-1, with a possible D match to TRBD2 (6 bases). V was trimmed by 3 bases and J by 7 bases, leaving 13 bases between them. Germline assignment: CDR1 MNHEY and CDR2 SMNVEV (reference sequence). There are 14 residues in the CDR3. Here the CDR3 reads CASSLASAGNEQFF. The CDR3 DNA reads as TGTGCCAGCAGTTTGGCTAGCGCTGGGAATGAGCAGTTCTTC.